This TCR beta chain derives from a study of blood T cell repertoires in COVID-19. As for the study in general: The study drew acute and convalescent COVID-19 samples from the United States, Italy and Spain. Nucleic acid was either cDNA or gDNA, and it came from T cells, B-cell-depleted T cells, or PBMCs.

How the authors handled the data: Amplified reference gene primers provided the basis for estimating nucleated cell counts. TCRdb's table, derived via immunoSEQ multiplex PCR, lists solely in-frame clones and lacks some. V, J and clone size reflect that table, while D and trimming were determined from the DNA. The table records 150,000 to 200,000 clones, around 87% of them present only once. CDR3 length: 16 amino acids. Germline values: CDR1 MGHRA, CDR2 YSYEKL. After removal of 3 bases from V and 7 bases from J, the junction contained 10 bases not matched to a gene. This receptor was identified in a man in his forties with active or convalescent COVID-19. Sequencing input: peripheral blood. The J gene is TRBJ1-5, the V gene TRBV4-1; TRBD1 matches at 9 bases. The CDR3 region is CASSQRDREEEQPQHF. CDR3 sequence (DNA): TGCGCCAGCAGCCAGAGGGACAGGGAAGAGGAGCAGCCCCAGCATTTT.